A single sample gave rise to the 8 T cell receptor beta chains below, sequenced in a study of cytomegalovirus exposure and HLA in healthy donors. The PCR had 60 Vbeta and 13 Jbeta primers. Profiled with immunoSEQ multiplex PCR; TCRdb holds only in-frame clones, not every one. The sample holds just under 250,000 clones; roughly 82% are singletons and the top ten take 5% to 6%. The material sequenced was PBMCs. These receptors all come from a woman aged 40 to 55 in good health and CMV-seropositive.

This chain connects TRBV19 to TRBJ2-3; 8 bases line up with TRBD2. J was trimmed by 3 bases and V by 4 bases; bases with no gene match: 15. The CDR3 is 18 residues long. The V gene's germline CDR1 is LNHDA and CDR2 SQIVND (reference sequence). CDR3 DNA: TGTGCCAGTAGTACGATACTCCTTCGACTAGCGCAGACAGATACGCAGTATTTT. Its protein is CASSTILLRLAQTDTQYF. Filled out from reference TRBV19 and TRBJ2-3, the complete variable domain reads DGGITQSPKYLFRKEGQNVTLSCEQNLNHDAMYWYRQDPGQGLRLIYYSQIVNDFQKGDIAEGYSVSREKKESFPLTVTSAQKNPTAFYLCASSTILLRLAQTDTQYFGPGTRLTVL.

The chain joins TRBV15 to TRBJ2-7; D might be TRBD2 (5 bases). The CDR3 length is 13 residues. Trimming left V 0 bases short and J 7 bases short, with 10 bases between. Germline CDR1 is LNHNV and CDR2 is YYDKDF (reference sequence). The CDR3 is CATSRDRRREQYF. CDR3 DNA: TGTGCCACCAGCAGAGATCGTAGGAGGGAGCAGTACTTC.

The V gene is TRBV14, the J gene TRBJ1-2, with 10 nucleotides matching TRBD1. This CDR3 region has 15 residues. In germline, CDR1 is SGHDN, CDR2 FVKESK. With 1 base clipped from V and 4 bases from J, the junction kept 3 bases outside the gene matches. The chain's CDR3 is CASSQAGTGVYGYTF. CDR3 nucleotide sequence: TGTGCCAGCAGCCAAGCTGGGACAGGGGTCTATGGCTACACCTTC.

The chain recombines TRBV27 with TRBJ1-4, with D hard to call. Germline lookup yields CDR1 MNHEY and CDR2 SMNVEV (reference sequence). The CDR3 length is 16 residues. V was cut by 6 bases and J by 8 bases, with 22 bases left in between. The CDR3 DNA reads as TGTGCCAGCAGCTCCTCCCAGGAAGTAGGAAAAGAAAAACTGTTTTTT. This encodes CASSSSQEVGKEKLFF.

This rearrangement joins TRBV5-1 to TRBJ2-7, with 9 bases lining up with TRBD1. The CDR3 covers 13 residues. V shed 8 bases, J shed 3 bases, and the junction held 6 bases outside the gene matches. Germline-derived CDR1 and CDR2 are SGHRS and YFSETQ. This CDR3 is CASGRQGGYEQYF. CDR3 nucleotides: TGCGCCAGTGGGCGACAGGGGGGCTACGAGCAGTACTTC.

The chain links TRBV2 to TRBJ1-2; TRBD1 agrees at 8 bases. Germline CDR1 reads SNHLY; CDR2 reads FYNNEI. The ends lost 6 bases at V and 2 bases at J; junction bases unmatched: 8. This CDR3 region has 15 residues. In DNA, the CDR3 is TGTGCCAGCAGCCCTAGGACAGGGCAGAACTATGGCTACACCTTC. Translating it yields CASSPRTGQNYGYTF.

The chain employs TRBV7-9 and TRBJ2-5; 11 nucleotides agree with TRBD2. Trimming cost V 5 bases and J 5 bases; bases outside gene matches: 10. This CDR3 has 16 amino acids. Germline V gene lookup returns CDR1 SEHNR and CDR2 FQNEAQ (reference sequence). CDR3 DNA sequence: TGTGCCAGCAGCCTCTTAGCGGGAGGGCCGAGGGAGACCCAGTACTTC. It codes for CASSLLAGGPRETQYF.

The chain links TRBV5-4 to TRBJ1-4, with 7 bases aligning to TRBD1. CDR3 length equals 16 residues. Germline V gene lookup returns CDR1 SGHNT and CDR2 YYREEE (reference sequence). Trimming removed 0 bases from V and 5 bases from J; junction bases left unmatched: 7. Written as DNA, the CDR3 is TGTGCCAGCAGCTTGGAGCCGGGACAGTGGAATGAAAAACTGTTTTTT. Translated: CASSLEPGQWNEKLFF.